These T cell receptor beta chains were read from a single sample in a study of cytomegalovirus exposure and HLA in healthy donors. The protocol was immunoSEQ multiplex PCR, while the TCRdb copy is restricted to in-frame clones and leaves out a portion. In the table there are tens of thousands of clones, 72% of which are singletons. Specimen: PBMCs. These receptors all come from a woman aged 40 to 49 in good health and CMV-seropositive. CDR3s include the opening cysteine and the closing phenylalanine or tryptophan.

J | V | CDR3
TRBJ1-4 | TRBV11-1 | CASSLERDKLFF
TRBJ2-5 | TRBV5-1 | CASSSYPGDGETQYF
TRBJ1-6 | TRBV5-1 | CASSLEGGKAGSPLHF
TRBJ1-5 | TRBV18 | CASSPSRGAGRINQPQHF
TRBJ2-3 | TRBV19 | CASSIAGITDTQYF
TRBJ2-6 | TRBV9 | CASSPRQGSGANVLTF
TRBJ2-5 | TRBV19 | CASTQTGAETQYF
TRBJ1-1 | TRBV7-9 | CASSLGSRWEAFF
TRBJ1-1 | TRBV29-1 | CSVEQGTEAFF
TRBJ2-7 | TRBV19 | CASSHGRWTSGGQYEQYF
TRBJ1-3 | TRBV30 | CAWNQESSGNTIYF
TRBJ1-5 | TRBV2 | CASSPNRVNNQPQHF
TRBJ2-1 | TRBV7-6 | CASSAGLAAYNEQFF
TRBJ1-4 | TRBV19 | CASSMRASQGSSEKLFF
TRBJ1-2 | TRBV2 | CASSVTQGENYGYTF
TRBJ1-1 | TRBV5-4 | CASSFGQGVWNTEAFF
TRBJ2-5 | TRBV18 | CASSPPSDETQYF
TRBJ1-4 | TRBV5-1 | CASSYQGASTNEKLFF
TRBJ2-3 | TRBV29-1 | CSVLTTGVDTQYF
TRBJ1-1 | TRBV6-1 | CASSERGEAFF
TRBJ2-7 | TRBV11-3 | CASSLGTGANSYEQYF
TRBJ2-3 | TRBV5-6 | CASSPRGPARHTQYF
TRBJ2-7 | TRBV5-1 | CASRLLREMSYEQYF
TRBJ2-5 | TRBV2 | CASSEMGRGRVETQYF